The present TCR beta chain was sequenced within a study of a mutant IDH1 vaccine in newly diagnosed glioma. Study details: Vaccinations, eight in total, occurred in weeks 1, 3, 5, 7, 11, 15, 19, 23. Radiotherapy alone preceded vaccination by 4-6 weeks; alternatively, vaccination started with temozolomide cycles. Previous treatment comprised radiotherapy, temozolomide, or both, mostly both. Study findings and constraints: Apparently unrelated to pseudoprogression were changes in the top peripheral T cell clonotypes.

The table came from immunoSEQ multiplex PCR; TCRdb's copy has only in-frame clones and leaves some out. This sample carries 40,000 or so clones, around 84% of them seen once, and the ten largest clones take 2.2%. The time point denotes: week 11, during vaccination. The investigators gave 300 ug of mutant IDH1 20-mer peptide in each vaccine dose, together with topical imiquimod. A word on this clone: Its antigen remains unknown.

This CDR3 region has 14 residues. The germline V gene encodes CDR1 SQVTM and CDR2 ANQGSEA. Trimming at V came to 3 bases and at J to 6 bases, leaving 9 bases not matched to a gene. This receptor was taken from a man aged 35 to 55 with glioma. The specimen comprised PBMCs, sampled from a glioma patient whose treatment included an IDH1 peptide vaccine. The chain uses TRBV29-1 and TRBJ1-2; 8 bases align to TRBD1. The CDR3, as DNA: TGCAGCGTTGAGATGGTTGGACAGGGAAATGGCTACACCTTC. Translation gives CSVEMVGQGNGYTF.